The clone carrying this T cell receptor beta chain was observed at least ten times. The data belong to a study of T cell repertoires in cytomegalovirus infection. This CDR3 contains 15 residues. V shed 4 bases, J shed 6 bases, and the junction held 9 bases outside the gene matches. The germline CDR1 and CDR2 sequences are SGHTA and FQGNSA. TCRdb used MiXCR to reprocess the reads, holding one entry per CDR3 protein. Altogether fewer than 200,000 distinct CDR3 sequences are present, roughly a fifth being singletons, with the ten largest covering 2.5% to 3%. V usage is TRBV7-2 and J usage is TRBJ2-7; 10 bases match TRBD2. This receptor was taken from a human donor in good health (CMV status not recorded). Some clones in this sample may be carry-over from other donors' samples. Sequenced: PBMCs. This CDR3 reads CASSSRASGSLEQYF. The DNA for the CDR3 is TGTGCCAGCAGCTCGCGGGCTAGCGGGAGTCTCGAGCAGTACTTC.